The 17 T cell receptor beta chains below come from one sample, sequenced in a study of cytomegalovirus exposure and HLA in healthy donors. It was with 60 Vbeta and 13 Jbeta primers that the PCR ran. Profiled with immunoSEQ multiplex PCR; TCRdb holds only in-frame clones, not every one. The sample has 95,000 to 120,000 clones; 82% are singletons. Input material: PBMCs. These receptors all stem from a woman under 30 in good health and CMV-seronegative.

The chain uses TRBV5-4 and TRBJ1-4, with 9 bases identical to TRBD1. The germline CDR1 and CDR2 sequences are SGHNT and YYREEE (reference sequence). J was trimmed by 7 bases and V by 4 bases; bases with no gene match: 5. The CDR3 has 14 residues. The CDR3 nucleotides are TGTGCCAGCAGCGAGACAGGGGGGACTGAAAAACTGTTTTTT. Amino acids: CASSETGGTEKLFF.

This chain uses TRBV7-2 with TRBJ2-1; the D is unclear. The V and J ends lost 1 base and 5 bases respectively, with 6 bases between them. The germline V gene encodes CDR1 SGHTA and CDR2 FQGNSA. This CDR3 is built from 13 residues. Here the CDR3 reads CASSLDTNNEQFF. The CDR3 nucleotides are TGTGCCAGCAGCTTAGATACAAACAATGAGCAGTTCTTC.

The chain combines TRBV6-1 with TRBJ1-2; D is possibly TRBD1 (5 bases). The CDR3 is 13 amino acids. V was clipped by 3 bases and J by 8 bases, with 13 bases between them. The germline V gene encodes CDR1 MNHNS and CDR2 SASEGT. This CDR3 reads CASSDQGARGYTF. The CDR3 DNA reads TGTGCCAGCAGTGACCAAGGGGCTCGGGGCTACACCTTC.

The J gene is TRBJ1-5, the V gene TRBV28, with D unclear. CDR3 length: 14 residues. Trimming left V 3 bases short and J 3 bases short, with 9 bases between. Germline CDR1 and CDR2: MDHEN and SYDVKM. DNA for the CDR3: TGTGCCAGCAGTTTTTGGGCAGACAATCAGCCCCAGCATTTT. This translates into CASSFWADNQPQHF.

V usage is TRBV2 and J usage is TRBJ2-7, with TRBD1 as a possible D gene (6 bases). Trimming removed 10 bases at V and 0 bases at J, with 13 bases between. The CDR3 extends over 13 amino acids. Germline V gene lookup returns CDR1 SNHLY and CDR2 FYNNEI. The CDR3 nucleotides read TGTGCCACCCGGCAGGGGAGCTCCTACGAGCAGTACTTC. As protein: CATRQGSSYEQYF.

This clone was observed a few times. V is TRBV5-1 and J is TRBJ2-6; weak D call: TRBD1 (6 bases). Trimming cost V 2 bases and J 4 bases, with 13 bases left between them. CDR1 SGHRS and CDR2 YFSETQ come from the germline V gene. The CDR3 spans 16 residues. CDR3 region: CASSFGRGYGANVLTF. CDR3 nucleotides: TGCGCCAGCAGCTTCGGCAGGGGTTACGGGGCCAACGTCCTGACTTTC.

This clone was counted between two and nine times. J is TRBJ1-5 and V is TRBV6-5; a possible D gene is TRBD1 (5 bases). Trimming took off 6 bases at V and 1 base at J, with 13 bases between the two ends. Looked up from germline, CDR1 is MNHEY and CDR2 is SVGAGI. The CDR3 spans 15 residues. The CDR3 loop is CASSQAGISNQPQHF. DNA of the CDR3: TGTGCCAGCAGCCAGGCAGGGATAAGCAATCAGCCCCAGCATTTT.

Concerning this clone: Its ends do not fully match the called genes, so a read error is possible. This chain connects TRBV5-1 to TRBJ1-3; TRBD1 matches 7 bases. Judging by the DNA end, TRBJ2-2 fits better; the J call may be wrong. In germline, CDR1 is SGHRS, CDR2 YFSETQ. This CDR3 comprises 15 residues. The CDR3 region is CASTLKTGSTGELFF. The CDR3 DNA follows: TGCGCCAGCACCTTGAAGACAGGGAGCACCGGGGAGCTGTTTTTT.

The chain links TRBV11-2 to TRBJ2-1; 9 nucleotides line up with TRBD2. CDR1 SGHAT and CDR2 FQNNGV come from the germline V gene. With V trimmed by 0 bases and J by 6 bases, 9 bases remained unmatched. This CDR3 is 17 amino acids long. The CDR3 region is CASSLDRRLAGINEQFF. The CDR3 nucleotides are TGTGCCAGCAGCTTAGATCGGCGGCTAGCGGGAATCAATGAGCAGTTCTTC.

The rearrangement joins TRBV6-1 to TRBJ1-1; D gene unclear. Germline lookup yields CDR1 MNHNS and CDR2 SASEGT. The CDR3 is 12 amino acids. Trimming took 4 bases from V and 3 from J, leaving 6 bases between them. This CDR3 reads CASSVIHTEAFF. CDR3 coding DNA: TGTGCCAGCAGTGTAATCCACACTGAAGCTTTCTTT.

The chain couples TRBV7-9 to TRBJ1-6; D may be TRBD1 (5 bases). Germline CDR1 reads SEHNR; CDR2 reads FQNEAQ (reference sequence). The CDR3 sequence is 12 residues long. Between the trimmed V and J ends, which lost 5 bases and 8 bases, there was a span of 7 bases. In DNA, the CDR3 is TGTGCCAGCAGCCTCAGGGATTCACCCCTCCACTTT. It is translated as CASSLRDSPLHF.

The chain is built from TRBV7-2 and TRBJ1-2, with TRBD1 as a possible D gene (6 bases). V lost 1 base to trimming and J lost 4 bases, with 16 bases between them. Germline assignment: CDR1 SGHTA and CDR2 FQGNSA. CDR3 length: 16 amino acids. As DNA, the CDR3 is TGTGCCAGCAGCTTAGTTCAGGGGCGGTTCTCCTATGGCTACACCTTC. It codes for CASSLVQGRFSYGYTF.

The gene calls are TRBV28 and TRBJ1-5, with 9 bases identical to TRBD1. The V and J ends lost 6 bases and 2 bases, in that order; junction bases with no gene match: 2. The V gene's germline CDR1 is MDHEN and CDR2 SYDVKM. CDR3 length: 14 residues. Here the CDR3 reads CASSRQGGNQPQHF. The CDR3 DNA reads TGTGCCAGCAGCAGACAGGGGGGCAATCAGCCCCAGCATTTT.

The V call is TRBV2, the J call TRBJ2-7; 7 nucleotides match TRBD2. Germline assignment: CDR1 SNHLY and CDR2 FYNNEI. The junction had 4 bases not matched to a gene; V was cut back by 2 bases and J by 6 bases. The CDR3 length is 13 residues. CDR3 loop: CASSEQGGSEQYV. In nucleotides, the CDR3 is TGTGCCAGCAGTGAACAGGGAGGGTCCGAGCAGTACGTC.

CDR3 DNA: TGCGCCAGCAGCTTGGAAAGACAGGGGGCGCTTGGAAATTCACCCCTCCACTTT. Amino acids: CASSLERQGALGNSPLHF. The chain uses TRBV5-1 and TRBJ1-6, with 10 bases that match TRBD1. This CDR3 spans 18 amino acids. With V trimmed by 0 bases and J by 7 bases, 10 bases remained unmatched. Germline assignment: CDR1 SGHRS and CDR2 YFSETQ.

This chain connects TRBV6-5 to TRBJ1-1, with D possibly being TRBD1 (5 bases). The V gene lost 2 bases and the J gene lost 11 bases, with 12 bases spanning the gap. Germline lookup yields CDR1 MNHEY and CDR2 SVGAGI. The CDR3 runs to 12 residues. CDR3 residues: CASSYDSVVAFF. The CDR3 bases are TGTGCCAGCAGTTACGACAGCGTCGTGGCTTTCTTT.

The chain links TRBV4-1 to TRBJ2-1, with 7 bases aligning to TRBD1. The CDR3 runs to 15 residues. The V and J ends lost 4 bases and 8 bases, in that order; junction bases with no gene match: 11. The germline V gene encodes CDR1 MGHRA and CDR2 YSYEKL. CDR3 in amino acids: CASSLGTAARDEQFF. DNA for the CDR3: TGCGCCAGCAGCCTTGGGACAGCTGCTAGGGATGAGCAGTTCTTC.